Following are 16 T cell receptor beta chains from one sample sequenced in a study of T cell changes during pregnancy in multiple sclerosis. TCRdb's table, derived via immunoSEQ multiplex PCR, lists solely in-frame clones and lacks some. The table has about 73,000 clones, roughly 90% seen once. The material was peripheral blood, obtained after pregnancy. All receptors derive from a female donor in good health, enrolled as a control in a pregnancy study.

The V and J genes are TRBV6-6 and TRBJ2-2, with 9 positions matching TRBD1. From germline, CDR1 is MNHNY and CDR2 SVGAGI (reference sequence). This CDR3 has 16 residues. Trimming at V came to 4 bases and at J to 6 bases, leaving 9 bases not matched to a gene. The CDR3 region has the DNA TGTGCCAGCAGTTCCTGGGACAGGGCCCTATCCGGGGAGCTGTTTTTT. Protein: CASSSWDRALSGELFF.

This clone came up once. The sample contains more than one DNA sequence encoding this CDR3. The rearrangement joins TRBV19 to TRBJ1-1, with 9 nucleotides matching TRBD1. J was trimmed by 8 bases and V by 2 bases; bases with no gene match: 3. CDR3 length: 13 amino acids. Germline V lookup: CDR1 LNHDA, CDR2 SQIVND (reference sequence). The CDR3 DNA is TGTGCCAGTAGTATAACAGGGGGCGGCGAAGCTTTCTTT. It yields the protein CASSITGGGEAFF.

This clone turned up a few times. The rearrangement uses TRBV29-1 and TRBJ2-1, with unresolved D. Germline CDR1 and CDR2: SQVTM and ANQGSEA. The V and J ends lost 7 bases and 4 bases respectively, with 14 bases between them. This CDR3 is built from 13 residues. The CDR3 region has the DNA TGCAGCGCCCCGGCCCTAGGTTACAATGAGCAGTTCTTC. Its translation is CSAPALGYNEQFF.

The V call is TRBV7-2, the J call TRBJ2-1, with 12 bases identical to TRBD1. Trimming cost V 5 bases and J 7 bases; bases outside gene matches: 3. The germline CDR1 and CDR2 sequences are SGHTA and FQGNSA. CDR3 size: 14 residues. Here the CDR3 reads CASSRDRGRNEQFF. CDR3 bases: TGTGCCAGCAGCAGGGACAGGGGGCGAAATGAGCAGTTCTTC.

This clone was seen more than once but under ten times. J is TRBJ2-3 and V is TRBV7-2, with D hard to call. Germline V gene lookup returns CDR1 SGHTA and CDR2 FQGNSA. Trimming removed 2 bases at V and 6 bases at J, with 9 bases between. This CDR3 has 13 amino acids. In DNA, the CDR3 is TGTGCCAGCAGCTTACCGGGTATGGATACGCAGTATTTT. It encodes CASSLPGMDTQYF.

V gene TRBV30 combines with J gene TRBJ2-5, with D possibly being TRBD1 (8 bases). V was clipped by 8 bases and J by 9 bases, with 16 bases between them. Germline V CDR1 and CDR2: GTSNPN, SVGIG (reference sequence). This CDR3 is built from 11 residues. The chain's CDR3 is CAMDRAGAQYF. CDR3 DNA sequence: TGTGCCATGGACAGGGCGGGGGCCCAGTACTTC.

V is TRBV5-1 and J is TRBJ1-1, with a tentative D call TRBD1 (5 bases). Germline V CDR1 and CDR2: SGHRS, YFSETQ. The V end was cut by 4 bases, the J end by 0 bases, with 16 bases between. The CDR3 loop spans 16 amino acids. CDR3 loop: CASSPLGVHMNTEAFF. The DNA for the CDR3 is TGCGCCAGCAGCCCCTTAGGGGTCCACATGAACACTGAAGCTTTCTTT. Full variable domain (outside the CDR3, taken from reference TRBV5-1 and TRBJ1-1): KAGVTQTPRYLIKTRGQQVTLSCSPISGHRSVSWYQQTPGQGLQFLFEYFSETQRNKGNFPGRFSGRQFSNSRSEMNVSTLELGDSALYLCASSPLGVHMNTEAFFGQGTRLTVV.

The chain employs TRBV13 and TRBJ1-3; 10 nucleotides align to TRBD1. Per germline, CDR1 PRHDT and CDR2 FYEKMQ (reference sequence). The CDR3 loop spans 16 amino acids. V dropped 5 bases and J dropped 4; count of bases not matched to a gene: 8. The CDR3 is CASSTDRGHGGNTIYF. CDR3 DNA: TGTGCCAGCAGCACAGACAGGGGGCATGGGGGAAACACCATATATTTT.

The rearrangement links TRBV5-4 to TRBJ1-1; TRBD1 aligns across 7 bases. The V segment lost 3 bases and the J segment 3 bases; nucleotides outside the gene matches: 8. The CDR3 has 15 residues. CDR1 SGHNT and CDR2 YYREEE come from the germline V gene (reference sequence). The CDR3 nucleotides read TGTGCCAGCAGCTCAGGAGGGGGCTGGGACACTGAAGCTTTCTTT. Translating gives CASSSGGGWDTEAFF.

This clone was seen more than once but under ten times. The CDR3 loop reads CASRAGPGNTIYF. The CDR3 nucleotides are TGTGCCAGCAGGGCGGGGCCTGGAAACACCATATATTTT. The chain joins TRBV7-2 to TRBJ1-3; D is perhaps TRBD1 (5 bases). CDR1 is SGHTA and CDR2 is FQGNSA in the germline V gene. CDR3 length equals 13 residues. V was pared by 6 bases and J by 2 bases, with 8 bases between.

The V call is TRBV29-1, the J call TRBJ1-1; 7 bases align to TRBD1. The CDR3 runs to 12 residues. Per germline, CDR1 SQVTM and CDR2 ANQGSEA. The V and J ends lost 7 bases and 11 bases, in that order; junction bases with no gene match: 13. The CDR3 loop is CSEETGAGGAFF. The CDR3 nucleotides read TGCAGCGAAGAAACAGGGGCGGGTGGGGCTTTCTTT.

V usage is TRBV5-5 and J usage is TRBJ2-7, with D hard to call. This CDR3 is built from 15 residues. Germline assignment: CDR1 SGHKS and CDR2 YYEKEE (reference sequence). Trimming took 1 base from V and 2 from J, leaving 13 bases between them. CDR3 sequence (DNA): TGTGCCAGCAGCTTGTTTAACGGAGACGCCTACGAGCAGTACTTC. Its protein is CASSLFNGDAYEQYF.

The chain employs TRBV7-9 and TRBJ2-7; 8 positions match TRBD1. Germline V gene lookup returns CDR1 SEHNR and CDR2 FQNEAQ (reference sequence). V lost 4 bases and J lost 3; bases outside the gene matches: 5. The CDR3 is 14 residues long. DNA for the CDR3: TGTGCCAGCAGCTCTGACAGGGGTCTCTACGAGCAGTACTTC. Translated, it gives CASSSDRGLYEQYF.

For the CDR3, the DNA is TGTGCCAGCCAGAGGTTCGAAGGCTACACCTTC. It is translated as CASQRFEGYTF. This chain uses TRBV7-7 with TRBJ1-2; the D is unclear. Trimming shortened V by 8 bases and J by 8 bases, and 12 bases separated the two germline ends. The germline V gene encodes CDR1 SSHAT and CDR2 FNYEAQ (reference sequence). This CDR3 is 11 amino acids long.

The chain joins TRBV28 to TRBJ2-1, with TRBD2 matching over 9 bases. Unmatched junction bases numbered 1, after V lost 2 bases and J lost 2 bases. CDR1 is MDHEN, CDR2 SYDVKM, per germline. The CDR3 extends over 15 amino acids. The CDR3 nucleotides read TGTGCCAGCAGTTTAGCGGGGGGGCCCTACAATGAGCAGTTCTTC. Residues: CASSLAGGPYNEQFF.

V gene TRBV10-3 combines with J gene TRBJ2-7; 10 bases fit TRBD2. The length of the CDR3 is 12 residues. V shed 6 bases, J shed 4 bases, and the junction held 0 bases outside the gene matches. Germline assignment: CDR1 ENHRY and CDR2 SYGVKD. This CDR3 is CAIRTSGYEQYF. CDR3 DNA sequence: TGTGCCATCAGGACTAGCGGGTACGAGCAGTACTTC.